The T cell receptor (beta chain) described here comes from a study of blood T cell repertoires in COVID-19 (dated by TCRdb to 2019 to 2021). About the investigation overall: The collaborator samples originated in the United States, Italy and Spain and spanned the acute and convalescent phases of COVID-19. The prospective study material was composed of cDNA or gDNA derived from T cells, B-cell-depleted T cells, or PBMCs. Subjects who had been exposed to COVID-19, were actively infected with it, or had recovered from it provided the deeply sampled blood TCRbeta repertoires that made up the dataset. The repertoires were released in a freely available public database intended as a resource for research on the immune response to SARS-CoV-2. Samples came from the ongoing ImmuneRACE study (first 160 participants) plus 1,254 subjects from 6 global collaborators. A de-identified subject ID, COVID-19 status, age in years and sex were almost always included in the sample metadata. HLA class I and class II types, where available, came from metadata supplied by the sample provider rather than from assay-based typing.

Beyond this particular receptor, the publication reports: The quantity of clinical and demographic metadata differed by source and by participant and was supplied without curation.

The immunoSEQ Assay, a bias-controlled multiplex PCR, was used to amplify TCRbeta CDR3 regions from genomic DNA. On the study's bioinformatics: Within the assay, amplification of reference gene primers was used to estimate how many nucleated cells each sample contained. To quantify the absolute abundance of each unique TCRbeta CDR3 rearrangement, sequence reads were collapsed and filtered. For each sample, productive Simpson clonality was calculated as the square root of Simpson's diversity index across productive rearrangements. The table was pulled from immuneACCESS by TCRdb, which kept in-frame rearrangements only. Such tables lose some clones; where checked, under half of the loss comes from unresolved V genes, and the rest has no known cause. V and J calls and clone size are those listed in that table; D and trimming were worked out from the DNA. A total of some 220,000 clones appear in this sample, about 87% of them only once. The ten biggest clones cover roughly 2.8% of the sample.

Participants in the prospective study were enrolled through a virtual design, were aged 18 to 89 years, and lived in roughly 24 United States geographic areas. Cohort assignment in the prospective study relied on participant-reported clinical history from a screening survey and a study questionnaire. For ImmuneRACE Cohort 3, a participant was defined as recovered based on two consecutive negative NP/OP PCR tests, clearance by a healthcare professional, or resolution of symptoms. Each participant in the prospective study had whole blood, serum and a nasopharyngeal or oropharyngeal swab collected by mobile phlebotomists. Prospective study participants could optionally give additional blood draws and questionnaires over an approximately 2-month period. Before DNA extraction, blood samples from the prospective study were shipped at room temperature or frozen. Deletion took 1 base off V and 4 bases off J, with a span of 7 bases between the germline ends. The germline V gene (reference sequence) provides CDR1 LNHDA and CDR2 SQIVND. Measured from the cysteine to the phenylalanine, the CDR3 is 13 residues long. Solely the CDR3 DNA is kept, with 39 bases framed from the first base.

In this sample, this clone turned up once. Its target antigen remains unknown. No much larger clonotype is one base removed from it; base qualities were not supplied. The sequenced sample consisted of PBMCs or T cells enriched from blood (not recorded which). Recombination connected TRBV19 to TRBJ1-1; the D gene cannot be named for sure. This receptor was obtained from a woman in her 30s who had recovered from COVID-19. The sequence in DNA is TGTGCCAGTAGTATAGTAGATAGCACTGAAGCTTTCTTT. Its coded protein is CASSIVDSTEAFF.